This T cell receptor beta chain was captured in a study of T cell changes during pregnancy in multiple sclerosis. The CDR3 sequence is 16 residues long. Deletions cut 0 bases from V and 3 bases from J, with 14 bases between. Germline CDR1 reads SGHTA; CDR2 reads FQGTGA. The method was immunoSEQ multiplex PCR; TCRdb's version includes in-frame clones alone and lacks a portion of them. The sample carries about 30,000 clones, under 95% recorded once. The sample holds one count of this clone. This specimen was CD4+ T cells from peripheral blood mononuclear cells, taken after pregnancy. The TCR originated in a female donor with multiple sclerosis, enrolled in a pregnancy study. The V gene is TRBV7-3, the J gene TRBJ1-1; D possibly corresponds to TRBD1 (5 bases). Here the CDR3 reads CASSLTGARRDTEAFF. The CDR3 DNA follows: TGTGCCAGCAGCTTAACTGGGGCGCGTCGGGACACTGAAGCTTTCTTT.